This note documents a single T cell receptor beta chain sequence. Its cognate antigen is unknown. Once extracted for a subset, genomic DNA was divided evenly among several immunoSEQ plates. In replicate PCRs of sorted subsets, approximately 200 ng DNA, approximately 30,000 T cell genomes, was used. In the study's own analysis: For the immunoSEQ data, sequences were junction-only without quality scores, so filtering differed. Assay: immunoSEQ multiplex PCR; the TCRdb copy retains only in-frame clones and omits some. V and J calls and clone size follow that table, whereas D and trimming were derived from the DNA. The data show approximately 400,000 clones, with 96% seen just once and approximately 0.3% held by the top ten. This sample was included in a study of shared clonotypes between healthy human individuals. Overall study results and limits: Non-shared clonotypes had lower generation probabilities than those shared by all four donors.

The V segment lost 2 bases and the J segment 5 bases; nucleotides outside the gene matches: 2. Germline-derived CDR1 and CDR2 are SGHRS and YFSETQ. The length of the CDR3 is 13 residues. Sequenced: memory CD8+ T cells sorted from blood. Subset of the sample: CD45RO+ cells pooled with CCR7-negative TemRA cells. The TCR comes from a man aged 25 to 45 in good health. The J gene is TRBJ2-5, the V gene TRBV5-1; 8 bases line up with TRBD1. Here the CDR3 DNA reads TGCGCCAGCAGCTTCGGGGACAGGGAGACCCAGTACTTC. This gives the protein CASSFGDRETQYF. Using reference TRBV5-1 and TRBJ2-5 for the parts outside the CDR3, the full variable domain is KAGVTQTPRYLIKTRGQQVTLSCSPISGHRSVSWYQQTPGQGLQFLFEYFSETQRNKGNFPGRFSGRQFSNSRSEMNVSTLELGDSALYLCASSFGDRETQYFGPGTRLLVL.